Listed below are T cell receptor beta chains from one sample, sequenced in a study of OX40 agonist ivuxolimab in advanced cancers. Here immunoSEQ multiplex PCR was the method, and the copy in TCRdb shows in-frame clones only, minus some. The sample comprises tens of thousands of clones, around 82% of which are singletons, and roughly 8% rests with the top ten. The source was CD4+ or CD8+ T cells sorted from blood, collected in a trial of the OX40 agonist ivuxolimab. These receptors were obtained from an adult with an advanced solid tumor such as melanoma, head and neck, liver or kidney cancer. Each CDR3 is given with its conserved first and last residue. The order of the fields is J gene, V gene, CDR3 protein.

>TRBJ1-6|TRBV28
CASSSRSGSPLHF
>TRBJ2-3|TRBV6-1
CASSEGRSTDTQYF
>.|TRBV27
CASSLIPGGYEQYF
>TRBJ2-3|TRBV5-1
CASSLATSGRAGDTQYF
>TRBJ1-3|TRBV6-4
CASSGQGPSGNTIYF
>TRBJ2-7|TRBV28
CASSPWNSVYEQYF
>TRBJ2-7|TRBV4-2
CASSPGTGNYEQYF
>TRBJ2-2|TRBV7-9
CASSELAGVVGELFF
>TRBJ2-3|TRBV5-1
CASGEGISTDTQYF
>TRBJ1-6|TRBV5-1
CASSLDGMRTGRSPLHF
>TRBJ2-7|TRBV7-2
CASSPARASTYEQYF
>TRBJ2-7|TRBV5-6
CASSFGIDSYEQYF
>TRBJ1-1|TRBV29-1
CSVPSGATEAFF
>TRBJ1-1|TRBV18
CASSPNSNTEAFF
>TRBJ2-1|TRBV6-5
CASSHRTGPYNEQFF
>TRBJ1-6|TRBV4-2
CASSQDDPTSPLHF
>TRBJ2-5|TRBV11-2
CASSLDQLRGTQYF
>TRBJ2-7|TRBV13
CASSPRTGKVYEQYF
>TRBJ1-5|TRBV7-8
CASSLVAGYNQPQHF
>TRBJ2-5|TRBV5-4
CASSLVARTLGEQYF
>TRBJ1-1|TRBV5-4
CASSLGKGLNTEAFF
>TRBJ1-5|TRBV6-5
CASSRDSNQPQHF
>TRBJ1-6|TRBV30
CAWEATIRSPLHF
>TRBJ2-4|TRBV6-6
CASSFRTGGGDIQYF
>TRBJ2-5|TRBV5-1
CASSLGTPGETQYF
>.|TRBV6-6
CASSYLQGNDEQYF
>TRBJ1-2|TRBV19
CASSIQGSRGAGYTF
>TRBJ2-7|TRBV7-6
CASSPGPGVHEQYF
>TRBJ2-7|TRBV6-1
CAPGEGVTYEQYF
>TRBJ2-7|TRBV7-9
CASSLPRLGYEQYF
>TRBJ1-6|TRBV30
CAWSSGPNSPLHF
>TRBJ1-1|TRBV7-3
CASSFGGDTEAFF
>TRBJ1-3|TRBV7-2
CASGKSSAGNTIYF
>TRBJ2-7|TRBV5-5
CASSFRYEQYF
>TRBJ1-6|TRBV28
CASSLADRENSPLHF
>TRBJ2-3|TRBV7-9
CASSLGTQRGRPDTQYF
>TRBJ1-5|TRBV28
CASRGAGQPQHF
>TRBJ2-1|TRBV4-2
CASSQDRGLAGGSLYNEQFF
>TRBJ2-1|TRBV27
CASSTPPQTGPRQFF
>TRBJ1-1|TRBV11-1
CASSLALIMNTEAFF
>TRBJ2-3|TRBV7-6
CASSFTDTQYF
>TRBJ2-2|TRBV5-1
CASSLGTGDTNTGELFF
>TRBJ2-7|TRBV30
CAWNRQGANEQYF
>TRBJ2-7|TRBV5-1
CASSQGLGGYEQYF
>TRBJ2-4|TRBV5-6
CASSFRTLLAKNIQYF
>TRBJ2-1|TRBV10-3
CAIKVGTSGGNEQFF
>TRBJ2-2|TRBV11-2
CASSWSGTGTGELFF
>TRBJ1-2|TRBV5-4
CASSSAAGAYGYTF
>TRBJ1-2|TRBV6-6
CASSYLRVQANYGYTF
>TRBJ2-1|TRBV27
CASSLSERASSYNEQFF
>TRBJ2-7|TRBV27
CASSLQGTESYEQYF
>TRBJ1-2|TRBV5-5
CASSGDSHGYTF
>TRBJ1-2|TRBV28
CASWDRGAYGYTF